This TCR beta chain appears in the sequencing data of a study of shared clonotypes between healthy human individuals. The germline V gene encodes CDR1 MDHEN and CDR2 SYDVKM. Trimming took 5 bases from V and 8 from J, leaving 12 bases between them. The CDR3 covers 12 residues. The assay ran at deep level. The repertoire was sequenced with immunoSEQ multiplex PCR; TCRdb's copy has only in-frame clones and lacks some. The sample consists of 1.5 million to 1.9 million clones, 98% of them appearing once. The donors, healthy adults who were HIV-negative, had experienced no recent acute infections or vaccinations.

Sequencing used naive CD4+ T cells sorted from blood. Subset indicated: CD45RA+ positively selected. This sequence joins TRBV28 and TRBJ2-5, with unresolved D. The receptor comes from a man aged 30 to 45 in good health. The CDR3: CASSLLGGTQYF. For the CDR3, the DNA is TGTGCCAGCAGTCTACTCGGTGGAACCCAGTACTTC.